Below, 26 T cell receptor beta chains from the same sample are listed, as sequenced in a study of blood T cells in healthy people across ages. A second roughly 6 to 11 cycle PCR used barcoded and J-beta primers. TCRdb called the 5' RACE reads again in MiXCR, with one record for every CDR3 protein. The sample consists of fewer than 800,000 distinct CDR3 sequences, under 25% of them appearing once. Sample: blood. These receptors were obtained from a man in his sixties or seventies in good health.

Turning to this clonotype: This could be a read error, since a much larger clone is one nucleotide away. The gene calls are TRBV6-2 or TRBV6-3 and TRBJ2-1; 8 bases are shared with TRBD2. Germline loops: CDR1 MNHEY, CDR2 SVGEGT. The CDR3 totals 15 residues. CDR3 loop: CASSDTGLGYNGQFF. CDR3 DNA: TGTGCCAGCAGCGACACGGGACTAGGCTACAATGGGCAGTTCTTC.

The V and J genes are TRBV10-1 and TRBJ2-1; TRBD2 agrees at 11 bases. V lost 2 bases, J lost 6 bases, and 15 bases stayed unmatched. The V gene's germline CDR1 is WNHNN and CDR2 SYGVQD (reference sequence). CDR3 size: 19 residues. The CDR3 loop reads CASSERLLAGGPGFNEQFF. CDR3 bases: TGCGCCAGCAGTGAGAGGTTGTTAGCGGGAGGGCCGGGGTTCAATGAGCAGTTCTTC.

This clonotype was picked up a small number of times. The chain uses TRBV7-2 and TRBJ2-1, with 7 nucleotides matching TRBD2. The CDR3 runs to 17 residues. V shed 6 bases and J 0 bases; nucleotides not matched to a gene: 11. The germline CDR1 and CDR2 sequences are SGHTA and FQGNSA. CDR3 bases: TGTGCCAGCAGTTATGGGTCGGCGGGAGCCTCCTACAATGAGCAGTTCTTC. Its translation: CASSYGSAGASYNEQFF.

This clonotype was detected many times. One end of the junction does not line up with germline, which may come from a read error. The chain combines TRBV5-1 with TRBJ2-5; TRBD2 matches at 8 bases. The CDR3 covers 15 residues. Germline-derived CDR1 and CDR2 are SGHRS and YFSETQ. The CDR3 protein is CASSLGLASKESQYF. The CDR3, as DNA: TGCGCCAGCAGCTTGGGACTAGCGAGCAAAGAGAGCCAGTACTTC.

This chain uses TRBV6-1 with TRBJ2-1, with D uncertain. The CDR3 has 13 amino acids. The germline gives CDR1 MNHNS, CDR2 SASEGT. Trimming stripped 6 bases from V and 10 bases from J, with 16 bases between. CDR3 sequence reads: CASRFKGSMEQFF. CDR3 DNA: TGTGCCAGCAGATTTAAAGGGTCGATGGAGCAGTTCTTC.

This clonotype was seen a handful of times. This chain uses TRBV5-6 with TRBJ2-1; tentative D call: TRBD1 (7 bases). In germline, CDR1 is SGHDT, CDR2 YYEEEE. V shed 6 bases and J shed 6 bases, with 13 bases lying between them. This CDR3 has 13 amino acids. Here the CDR3 DNA reads TGTGCCAGCAACATCAGGGGGGTCAATGAGCAGTTCTTC. This translates into CASNIRGVNEQFF. Together with reference TRBV5-6 and TRBJ2-1, the CDR3 gives the full variable domain: DAGVTQSPTHLIKTRGQQVTLRCSPKSGHDTVSWYQQALGQGPQFIFQYYEEEERQRGNFPDRFSGHQFPNYSSELNVNALLLGDSALYLCASNIRGVNEQFFGPGTRLTVL.

This chain links TRBV5-1 with TRBJ1-6; 10 positions match TRBD1. Trimming at V came to 2 bases and at J to 7 bases, leaving 6 bases not matched to a gene. Germline loops: CDR1 SGHRS, CDR2 YFSETQ. The CDR3 contains 16 residues. CDR3 coding DNA: TGCGCCAGCAGCTTAGTTGGACAGGGGGTCAATTCACCCCTCCACTTT. Translation: CASSLVGQGVNSPLHF. Supplemented by reference TRBV5-1 and TRBJ1-6, the full variable domain reads KAGVTQTPRYLIKTRGQQVTLSCSPISGHRSVSWYQQTPGQGLQFLFEYFSETQRNKGNFPGRFSGRQFSNSRSEMNVSTLELGDSALYLCASSLVGQGVNSPLHFGNGTRLTVT.

This chain connects TRBV20-1 to TRBJ2-1; weak D call: TRBD2 (6 bases). There are 15 residues in the CDR3. V was clipped by 6 bases and J by 0 bases, with 15 bases between them. The germline gives CDR1 DFQATT, CDR2 SNEGSKA (reference sequence). The CDR3 sequence is CSASGTGDSYNEQFF. CDR3 nucleotide sequence: TGCAGTGCCAGTGGCACGGGAGACTCCTACAATGAGCAGTTCTTC.

This chain connects TRBV29-1 to TRBJ1-4; TRBD1 might be the D (5 bases). CDR1 SQVTM and CDR2 ANQGSEA come from the germline V gene. This CDR3 has 15 residues. The ends were cut back, 4 bases at V and 6 bases at J, with 18 bases in the middle. The CDR3 DNA is TGCAGCGTTGCGCTGGGGACGGGGGAAGATGAAAAACTGTTTTTT. Encoded protein: CSVALGTGEDEKLFF.

The V and J genes are TRBV27 and TRBJ1-4; a weak D match, TRBD1 (5 bases). Per germline, CDR1 MNHEY and CDR2 SMNVEV (reference sequence). The ends were cut back, 4 bases at V and 8 bases at J, with 14 bases in the middle. The CDR3 loop spans 14 amino acids. The CDR3: CASSSSRTSEKLFF. DNA of the CDR3: TGTGCCAGCAGTTCCTCAAGGACATCCGAAAAACTGTTTTTT.

The chain employs TRBV3-1 and TRBJ1-3; D unresolved. The CDR3 is 16 amino acids. Germline-derived CDR1 and CDR2 are LGHDT and YNNKEL (reference sequence). Trimming pared 2 bases from V and 0 bases from J, leaving 11 bases between. The CDR3 loop reads CASSQLTESSGNTIYF. The CDR3 DNA is TGTGCCAGCAGCCAACTGACTGAGAGCTCTGGAAACACCATATATTTT. Full variable domain (missing parts from reference TRBV3-1 and TRBJ1-3): DTAVSQTPKYLVTQMGNDKSIKCEQNLGHDTMYWYKQDSKKFLKIMFSYNNKELIINETVPNRFSPKSPDKAHLNLHINSLELGDSAVYFCASSQLTESSGNTIYFGEGSWLTVV.

This clonotype was observed at least ten times. The CDR3 sequence is CASSRGLAGEGYEQYF. The CDR3 nucleotides read TGTGCCAGCAGCCGGGGACTAGCGGGAGAAGGGTACGAGCAGTACTTC. The rearrangement links TRBV6-2 or TRBV6-3 to TRBJ2-7, with 14 bases that match TRBD2. Trimming removed 6 bases from V and 4 bases from J; junction bases left unmatched: 8. This CDR3 has 16 residues. Per the germline V gene, CDR1 is MNHEY and CDR2 is SVGEGT.

The chain recombines TRBV5-1 with TRBJ2-3; 12 positions agree with TRBD2. Per the germline V gene, CDR1 is SGHRS and CDR2 is YFSETQ. The V gene end was trimmed by 5 bases and the J gene end by 2 bases; junction bases not matched to a gene: 6. The CDR3 is 16 residues long. The CDR3 DNA sequence: TGCGCCAGCAGATTACTAGCGGGAGGCCCCACAGATACGCAGTATTTT. Amino acid sequence: CASRLLAGGPTDTQYF.

This clonotype has ten or more counts. The chain employs TRBV12-3 or TRBV12-4 and TRBJ2-3; D is undetermined. The CDR3 spans 11 residues. V was pared by 9 bases and J by 1 base, with 5 bases between. The CDR3 DNA reads TGTGCCAGTAGGGGCACAGATACGCAGTATTTT. As protein: CASRGTDTQYF.

This clonotype has a handful of counts. The chain recombines TRBV2 with TRBJ2-5, with 13 bases matching TRBD2. The CDR3 has 15 amino acids. Losses at the gene ends were 5 bases for V and 4 bases for J; bases not matched to a gene: 4. Germline lookup yields CDR1 SNHLY and CDR2 FYNNEI. Here the CDR3 DNA reads TGTGCCAGCAGTAAGGGACTAGCGGGAACAGAGACCCAGTACTTC. Translation gives CASSKGLAGTETQYF.

The table lists this clonotype with a few counts. V and J are TRBV7-3 and TRBJ2-1, with D maybe TRBD2 (7 bases). The length of the CDR3 is 18 residues. V lost 1 base and J 3 bases, leaving 19 bases between the germline ends. CDR1 is SGHTA and CDR2 is FQGTGA in the germline V gene. CDR3: CASSLRVGAGVGYNEQFF. CDR3 nucleotide sequence: TGTGCCAGCAGCTTAAGGGTGGGGGCGGGAGTGGGCTACAATGAGCAGTTCTTC.

This clonotype has more than one count but fewer than ten. V is TRBV9 and J is TRBJ2-1; 9 bases match TRBD2. The ends lost 0 bases at V and 4 bases at J; junction bases unmatched: 11. Germline V CDR1 and CDR2: SGDLS, YYNGEE. The CDR3 extends over 18 amino acids. The CDR3 loop reads CASSVATEVAGVYNEQFF. In DNA, the CDR3 is TGTGCCAGCAGCGTAGCTACGGAGGTAGCGGGAGTGTACAATGAGCAGTTCTTC.

This clonotype was counted between two and nine times. V is TRBV12-3 or TRBV12-4 and J is TRBJ1-4; D is ambiguous. The germline V and J ends were trimmed by 7 bases and 5 bases, with 8 bases remaining between them. The CDR3 is 12 residues long. CDR3 amino acids: CASMVRNEKLFF. The CDR3, as DNA: TGTGCCAGCATGGTCCGCAATGAAAAACTGTTTTTT.

This clonotype was found a few times. This rearrangement joins TRBV5-1 to TRBJ2-3; D call uncertain. The germline CDR1 and CDR2 sequences are SGHRS and YFSETQ. The CDR3 is 16 amino acids. The ends were cut back, 2 bases at V and 4 bases at J, with 17 bases in the middle. CDR3 sequence: CASSFSPGTAPDTQYF. The CDR3 DNA reads TGCGCCAGCAGCTTTTCGCCGGGCACTGCGCCAGATACGCAGTATTTT.

This clonotype was recorded at least ten times. This chain connects TRBV3-1 to TRBJ2-2; 10 bases fit TRBD2. Germline V gene sequence: CDR1 LGHDT, CDR2 YNNKEL (reference sequence). J lost 1 base, V lost 2 bases, and 1 base had no gene match. The CDR3 runs to 16 residues. CDR3 in DNA: TGTGCCAGCAGCCAACGGACTAGCGGGAACACCGGGGAGCTGTTTTTT. This codes for CASSQRTSGNTGELFF.

This chain connects TRBV7-9 to TRBJ2-5; possible D gene TRBD1, 5 bases. The assigned J gene may be wrong: the sequence end matches TRBJ2-7 better. The CDR3 length is 13 residues. The V gene's germline CDR1 is SEHNR and CDR2 FQNEAQ (reference sequence). The CDR3 DNA sequence: TGTGCCAGCGGAAAGGACACATCCTACGAGCAGTACTTC. Protein sequence: CASGKDTSYEQYF.

The rearrangement links TRBV20-1 to TRBJ2-3; D is perhaps TRBD2 (6 bases). The germline gives CDR1 DFQATT, CDR2 SNEGSKA (reference sequence). Trimming left V 6 bases short and J 0 bases short, with 13 bases between. There are 14 residues in the CDR3. CDR3 coding DNA: TGCAGTGCGCAGGGACTCCCTAGCACAGATACGCAGTATTTT. It encodes CSAQGLPSTDTQYF.

For the CDR3, the DNA is TGTGCCAGCAGCAAAGATAGAAGGACTAGCGGGAGCGTCCACGAGCAGTACTTC. As protein: CASSKDRRTSGSVHEQYF. The chain joins TRBV21-1 to TRBJ2-7; no DNA check was done on the table's D call, TRBD2. TRBV21-1 is a pseudogene segment. This CDR3 is built from 18 residues.

The rearrangement uses TRBV7-2 and TRBJ2-1, with TRBD1 matching over 7 bases. There are 15 residues in the CDR3. Germline V gene data show CDR1 as SGHTA and CDR2 as FQGNSA. V lost 4 bases to trimming and J lost 4 bases; unmatched junction nucleotides: 7. CDR3 bases: TGTGCCAGCAGCTCGACAGGGATCGGGTACAATGAGCAGTTCTTC. Its protein is CASSSTGIGYNEQFF. Drawing the rest from reference TRBV7-2 and TRBJ2-1, the complete variable domain is GAGVSQSPSNKVTEKGKDVELRCDPISGHTALYWYRQSLGQGLEFLIYFQGNSAPDKSGLPSDRFSAERTGGSVSTLTIQRTQQEDSAVYLCASSSTGIGYNEQFFGPGTRLTVL.

The chain links TRBV20-1 to TRBJ1-2, with a possible D match to TRBD1 (6 bases). V was clipped by 4 bases and J by 4 bases, with 10 bases between them. This CDR3 is 12 amino acids long. CDR1 is DFQATT, CDR2 SNEGSKA, per germline (reference sequence). This CDR3 reads CSATGVVYGYTF. For the CDR3, the DNA is TGCAGTGCTACAGGGGTGGTCTATGGCTACACCTTC.

J is TRBJ2-7 and V is TRBV29-1; TRBD1 agrees at 7 bases. V shed 7 bases and J 5 bases; nucleotides not matched to a gene: 8. Germline V CDR1 and CDR2: SQVTM, ANQGSEA. The CDR3 is made up of 12 amino acids. CDR3 nucleotides: TGCAGCGCTAGACAGGGTAGTGACGAGCAGTACTTC. Translated, it gives CSARQGSDEQYF.